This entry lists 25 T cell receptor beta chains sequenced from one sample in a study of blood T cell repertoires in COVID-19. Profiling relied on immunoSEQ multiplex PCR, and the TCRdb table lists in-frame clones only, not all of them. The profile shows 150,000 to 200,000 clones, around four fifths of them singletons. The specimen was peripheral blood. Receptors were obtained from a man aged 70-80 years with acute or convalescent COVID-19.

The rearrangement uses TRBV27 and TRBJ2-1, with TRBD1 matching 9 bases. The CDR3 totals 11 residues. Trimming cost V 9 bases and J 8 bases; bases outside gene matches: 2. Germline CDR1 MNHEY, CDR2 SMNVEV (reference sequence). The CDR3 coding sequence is TGTGCCAGTAGGACAGGGGATGAGCAGTTCTTC. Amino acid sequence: CASRTGDEQFF.

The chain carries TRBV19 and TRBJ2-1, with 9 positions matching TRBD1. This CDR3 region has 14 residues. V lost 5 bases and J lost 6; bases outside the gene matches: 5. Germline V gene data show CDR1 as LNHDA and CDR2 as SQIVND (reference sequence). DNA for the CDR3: TGTGCCAGTAGTCTCGGGACAGGGCTCAATGAGCAGTTCTTC. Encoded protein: CASSLGTGLNEQFF.

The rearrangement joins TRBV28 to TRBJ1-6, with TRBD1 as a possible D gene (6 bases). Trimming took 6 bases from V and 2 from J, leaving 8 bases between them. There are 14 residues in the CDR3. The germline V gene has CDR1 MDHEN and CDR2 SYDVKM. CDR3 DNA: TGTGCCAGCAGCACAGGGCCCTATAATTCACCCCTCCACTTT. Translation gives CASSTGPYNSPLHF.

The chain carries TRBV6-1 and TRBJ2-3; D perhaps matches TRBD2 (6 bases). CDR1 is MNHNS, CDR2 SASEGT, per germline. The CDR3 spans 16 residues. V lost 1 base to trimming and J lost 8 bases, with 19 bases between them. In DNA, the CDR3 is TGTGCCAGCAGTGAAGTTGGAGGCGTGGGACTGGGTACGCAGTATTTT. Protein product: CASSEVGGVGLGTQYF.

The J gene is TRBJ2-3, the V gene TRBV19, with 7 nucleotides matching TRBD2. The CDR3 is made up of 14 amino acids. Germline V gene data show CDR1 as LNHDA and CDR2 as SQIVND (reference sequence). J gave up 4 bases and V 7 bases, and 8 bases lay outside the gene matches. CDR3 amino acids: CASTTAGVADTQYF. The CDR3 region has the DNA TGTGCCAGTACTACGGCGGGAGTAGCAGATACGCAGTATTTT. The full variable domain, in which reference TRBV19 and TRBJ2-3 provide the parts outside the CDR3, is DGGITQSPKYLFRKEGQNVTLSCEQNLNHDAMYWYRQDPGQGLRLIYYSQIVNDFQKGDIAEGYSVSREKKESFPLTVTSAQKNPTAFYLCASTTAGVADTQYFGPGTRLTVL.

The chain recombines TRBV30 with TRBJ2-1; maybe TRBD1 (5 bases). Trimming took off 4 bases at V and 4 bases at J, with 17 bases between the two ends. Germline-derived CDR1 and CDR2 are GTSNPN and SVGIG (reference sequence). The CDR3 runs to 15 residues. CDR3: CAWKRSIQAYNEQFF. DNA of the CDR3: TGTGCCTGGAAACGTAGTATACAGGCTTACAATGAGCAGTTCTTC. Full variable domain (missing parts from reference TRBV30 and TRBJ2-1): SQTIHQWPATLVQPVGSPLSLECTVEGTSNPNLYWYRQAAGRGLQLLFYSVGIGQISSEVPQNLSASRPQDRQFILSSKKLLLSDSGFYLCAWKRSIQAYNEQFFGPGTRLTVL.

The CDR3 spells CASQLAGDNEQFF. DNA of the CDR3: TGTGCCAGCCAACTAGCGGGAGACAATGAGCAGTTCTTC. This chain connects TRBV6-5 to TRBJ2-1; 11 bases fit TRBD2. CDR3 length: 13 amino acids. Losses at the gene ends were 8 bases for V and 5 bases for J; bases not matched to a gene: 2. The germline V gene has CDR1 MNHEY and CDR2 SVGAGI.

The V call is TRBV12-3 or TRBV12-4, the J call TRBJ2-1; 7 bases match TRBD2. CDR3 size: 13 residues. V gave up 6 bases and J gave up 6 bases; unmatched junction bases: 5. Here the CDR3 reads CASSNLAVNEQFF. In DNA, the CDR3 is TGTGCCAGCAGCAACCTAGCGGTCAATGAGCAGTTCTTC.

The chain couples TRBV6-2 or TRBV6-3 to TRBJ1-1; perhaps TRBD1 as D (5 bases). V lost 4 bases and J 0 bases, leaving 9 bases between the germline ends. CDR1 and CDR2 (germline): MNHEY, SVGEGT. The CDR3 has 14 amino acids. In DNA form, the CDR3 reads TGTGCCAGCAGTTTGAAGGGGATGAACACTGAAGCTTTCTTT. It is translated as CASSLKGMNTEAFF.

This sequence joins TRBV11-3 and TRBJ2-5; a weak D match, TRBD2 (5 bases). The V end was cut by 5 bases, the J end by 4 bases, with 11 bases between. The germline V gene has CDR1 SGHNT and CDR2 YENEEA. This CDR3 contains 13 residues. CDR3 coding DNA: TGTGCCAGCAGCCCACACGGGGTAGAGACCCAGTACTTC. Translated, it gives CASSPHGVETQYF.

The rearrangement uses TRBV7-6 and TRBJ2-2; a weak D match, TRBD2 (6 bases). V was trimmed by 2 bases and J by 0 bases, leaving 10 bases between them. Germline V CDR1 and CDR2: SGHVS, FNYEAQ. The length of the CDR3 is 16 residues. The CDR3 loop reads CASSLLSGANTGELFF. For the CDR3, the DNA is TGTGCCAGCAGCTTATTATCGGGAGCGAACACCGGGGAGCTGTTTTTT.

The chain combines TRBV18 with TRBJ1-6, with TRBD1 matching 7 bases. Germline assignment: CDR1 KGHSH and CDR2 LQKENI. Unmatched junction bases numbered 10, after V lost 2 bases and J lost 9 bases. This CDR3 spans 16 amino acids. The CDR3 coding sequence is TGTGCCAGCTCACCAGAGTACAGGGGAACAAGTTCACCCCTCCACTTT. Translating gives CASSPEYRGTSSPLHF.

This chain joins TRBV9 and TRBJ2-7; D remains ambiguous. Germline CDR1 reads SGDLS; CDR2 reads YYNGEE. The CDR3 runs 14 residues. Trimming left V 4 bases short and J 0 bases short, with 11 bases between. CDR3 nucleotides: TGTGCCAGCAGCACCCGACTCAGCTCCTACGAGCAGTACTTC. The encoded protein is CASSTRLSSYEQYF.

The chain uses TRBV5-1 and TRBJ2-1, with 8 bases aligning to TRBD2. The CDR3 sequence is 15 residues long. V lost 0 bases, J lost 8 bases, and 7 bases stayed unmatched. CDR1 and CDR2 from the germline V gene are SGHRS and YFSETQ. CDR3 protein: CASSLARLAMDEQFF. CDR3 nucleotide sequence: TGCGCCAGCAGCTTGGCCCGACTAGCGATGGATGAGCAGTTCTTC. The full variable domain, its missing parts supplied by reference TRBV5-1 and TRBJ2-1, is KAGVTQTPRYLIKTRGQQVTLSCSPISGHRSVSWYQQTPGQGLQFLFEYFSETQRNKGNFPGRFSGRQFSNSRSEMNVSTLELGDSALYLCASSLARLAMDEQFFGPGTRLTVL.

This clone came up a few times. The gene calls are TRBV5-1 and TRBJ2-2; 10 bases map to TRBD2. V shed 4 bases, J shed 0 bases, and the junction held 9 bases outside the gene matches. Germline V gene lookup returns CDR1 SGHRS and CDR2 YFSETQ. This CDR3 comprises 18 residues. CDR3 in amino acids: CASSPPSGGSPNTGELFF. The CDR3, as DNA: TGCGCCAGCAGCCCGCCTAGCGGGGGCTCCCCGAACACCGGGGAGCTGTTTTTT.

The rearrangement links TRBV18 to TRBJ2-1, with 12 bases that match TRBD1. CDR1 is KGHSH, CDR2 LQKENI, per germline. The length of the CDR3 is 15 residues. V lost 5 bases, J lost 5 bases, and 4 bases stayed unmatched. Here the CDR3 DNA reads TGTGCCAGCTCAGCCGGGACAGGGGGCAACAATGAGCAGTTCTTC. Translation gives CASSAGTGGNNEQFF.

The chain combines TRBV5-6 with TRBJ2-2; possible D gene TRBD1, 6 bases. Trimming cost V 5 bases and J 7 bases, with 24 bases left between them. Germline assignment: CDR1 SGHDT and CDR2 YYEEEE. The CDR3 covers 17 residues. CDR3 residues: CASRRWNNLGGSGELFF. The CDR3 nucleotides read TGTGCCAGCAGGAGATGGAACAATCTAGGGGGAAGCGGGGAGCTGTTTTTT. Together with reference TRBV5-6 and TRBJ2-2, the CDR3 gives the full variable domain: DAGVTQSPTHLIKTRGQQVTLRCSPKSGHDTVSWYQQALGQGPQFIFQYYEEEERQRGNFPDRFSGHQFPNYSSELNVNALLLGDSALYLCASRRWNNLGGSGELFFGEGSRLTVL.

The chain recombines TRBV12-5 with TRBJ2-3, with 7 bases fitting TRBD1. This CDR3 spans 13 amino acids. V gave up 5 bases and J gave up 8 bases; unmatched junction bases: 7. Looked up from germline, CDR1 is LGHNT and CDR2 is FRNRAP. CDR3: CASGAQGLGTQYF. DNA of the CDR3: TGTGCTAGTGGTGCACAGGGGCTGGGTACGCAGTATTTT.

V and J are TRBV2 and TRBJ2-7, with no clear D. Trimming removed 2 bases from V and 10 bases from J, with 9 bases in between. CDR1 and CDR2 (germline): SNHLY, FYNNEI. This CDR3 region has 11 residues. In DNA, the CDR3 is TGTGCCAGCAGTGAAAGTTGGCATCAGTACTTC. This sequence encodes CASSESWHQYF. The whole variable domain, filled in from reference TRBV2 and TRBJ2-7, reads EPEVTQTPSHQVTQMGQEVILRCVPISNHLYFYWYRQILGQKVEFLVSFYNNEISEKSEIFDDQFSVERPDGSNFTLKIRSTKLEDSAMYFCASSESWHQYFGPGTRLTVT.

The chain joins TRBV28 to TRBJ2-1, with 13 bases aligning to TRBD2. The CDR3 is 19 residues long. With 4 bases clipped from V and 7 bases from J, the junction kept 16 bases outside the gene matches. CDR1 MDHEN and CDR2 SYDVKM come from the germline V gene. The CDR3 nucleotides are TGTGCCAGCAGTTCCCCTTCATTCACCCGGACTAGCGGGAGAAATGAGCAGTTCTTC. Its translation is CASSSPSFTRTSGRNEQFF.

CDR3 bases: TGTGCCACCAGCTTAAGCTGGGCGGGGACCTCCTACGAGCAGTACTTC. Protein: CATSLSWAGTSYEQYF. This chain joins TRBV24-1 and TRBJ2-7, with D possibly being TRBD2 (6 bases). Germline CDR1 and CDR2: KGHDR and SFDVKD. The length of the CDR3 is 16 residues. Trimming removed 7 bases at V and 0 bases at J, with 18 bases between.

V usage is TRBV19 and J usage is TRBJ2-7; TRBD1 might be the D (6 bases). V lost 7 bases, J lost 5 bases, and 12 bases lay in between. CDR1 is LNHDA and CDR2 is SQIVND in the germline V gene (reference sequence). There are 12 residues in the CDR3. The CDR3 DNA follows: TGTGCCAGTAAAACAGGGTCCGACGAGCAGTACTTC. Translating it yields CASKTGSDEQYF. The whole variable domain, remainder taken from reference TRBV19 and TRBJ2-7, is DGGITQSPKYLFRKEGQNVTLSCEQNLNHDAMYWYRQDPGQGLRLIYYSQIVNDFQKGDIAEGYSVSREKKESFPLTVTSAQKNPTAFYLCASKTGSDEQYFGPGTRLTVT.

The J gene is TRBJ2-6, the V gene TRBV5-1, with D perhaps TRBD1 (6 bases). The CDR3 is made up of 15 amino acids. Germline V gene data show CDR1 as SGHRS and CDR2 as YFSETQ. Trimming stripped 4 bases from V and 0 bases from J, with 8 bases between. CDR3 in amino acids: CASSTGNSGANVLTF. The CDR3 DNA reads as TGCGCCAGCAGCACAGGGAACTCTGGGGCCAACGTCCTGACTTTC.

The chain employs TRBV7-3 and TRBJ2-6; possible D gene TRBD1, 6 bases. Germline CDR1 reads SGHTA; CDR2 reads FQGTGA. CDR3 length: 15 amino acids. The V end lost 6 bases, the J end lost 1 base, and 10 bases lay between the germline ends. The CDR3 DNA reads TGTGCCAGCAGTTACACAGGGTCTGGGGCCAACGTCCTGACTTTC. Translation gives CASSYTGSGANVLTF.

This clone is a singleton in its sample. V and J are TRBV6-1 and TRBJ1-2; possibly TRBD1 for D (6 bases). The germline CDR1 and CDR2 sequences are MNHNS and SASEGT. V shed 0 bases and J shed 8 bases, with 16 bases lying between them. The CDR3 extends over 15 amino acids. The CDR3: CASSEALGGNKGYTF. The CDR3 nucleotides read TGTGCCAGCAGTGAAGCGCTAGGGGGAAACAAGGGCTACACCTTC.